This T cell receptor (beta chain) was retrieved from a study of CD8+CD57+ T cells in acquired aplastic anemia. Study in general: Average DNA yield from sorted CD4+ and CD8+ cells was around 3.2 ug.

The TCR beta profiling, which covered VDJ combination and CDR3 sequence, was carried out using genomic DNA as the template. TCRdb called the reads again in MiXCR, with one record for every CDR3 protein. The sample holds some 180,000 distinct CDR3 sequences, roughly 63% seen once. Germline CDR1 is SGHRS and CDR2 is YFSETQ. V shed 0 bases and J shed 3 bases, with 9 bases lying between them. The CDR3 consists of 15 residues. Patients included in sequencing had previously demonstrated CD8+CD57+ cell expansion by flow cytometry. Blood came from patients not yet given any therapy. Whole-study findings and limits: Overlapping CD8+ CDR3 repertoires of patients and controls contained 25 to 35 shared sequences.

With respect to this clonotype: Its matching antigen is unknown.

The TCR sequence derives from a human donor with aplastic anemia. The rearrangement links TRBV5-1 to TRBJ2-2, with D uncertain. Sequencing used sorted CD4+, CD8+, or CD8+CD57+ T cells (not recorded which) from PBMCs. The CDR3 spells CASSLAGPYTGELFF. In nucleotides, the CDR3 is TGCGCCAGCAGCTTGGCCGGACCTTACACCGGGGAGCTGTTTTTT.